Following are 29 T cell receptor beta chains from one sample sequenced in a study of metastatic and nonmetastatic thyroid tumors. No treatment of any kind had been given to any patient before thyroid surgery. With MiXCR, TCRdb called clones anew from the PCR reads. The data show roughly 36,000 clones, 10% to 12% seen once. The sequencing sample was made of blood. The receptors shown here come from a female donor with papillary thyroid cancer or a benign thyroid nodule (not recorded which). Some clones in this sample may be carry-over from other donors' samples.

This clone was seen at least ten times. The chain recombines TRBV24-1 with TRBJ2-1; no definite D call. Trimming shortened V by 1 base and J by 14 bases, and 11 bases separated the two germline ends. Germline V gives CDR1 KGHDR, CDR2 SFDVKD. This CDR3 comprises 12 residues. CDR3 DNA sequence: TGTGCCACCAGTGATTTTTTTGGGGTCGAGTTCTTC. As protein: CATSDFFGVEFF.

The table lists this clone with a few counts. Other DNA sequences of this sample code for an identical CDR3. The DNA for the CDR3 is TGTGCCAGCAGTCCCGGGACAGGACCGAACACTGAAGCTTTCTTT. As protein: CASSPGTGPNTEAFF. The chain carries TRBV6-1 and TRBJ1-1, with 8 bases lining up with TRBD1. This CDR3 region has 15 residues. The junction had 6 bases not matched to a gene; V was cut back by 5 bases and J by 1 base. CDR1 and CDR2 from the germline V gene are MNHNS and SASEGT.

This clone was counted ten times or more. The chain recombines TRBV4-2 with TRBJ2-7; D uncertain. Per the germline V gene, CDR1 is LGHNA and CDR2 is YNFKEQ. V lost 0 bases and J lost 0, with 6 bases in between. This CDR3 is 14 amino acids long. The CDR3 region is CASSQDPASYEQYF. CDR3 bases: TGTGCCAGCAGCCAAGACCCAGCCTCCTACGAGCAGTACTTC.

This clone was found many times. This chain joins TRBV27 and TRBJ2-3; D call uncertain. Per germline, CDR1 MNHEY and CDR2 SMNVEV (reference sequence). V lost 5 bases, J lost 5 bases, and 8 bases lay in between. This CDR3 comprises 12 residues. The CDR3 sequence is CASSPTIDTQYF. The CDR3 DNA follows: TGTGCCAGCAGTCCTACGATAGATACGCAGTATTTT.

The sample holds a few counts of this clone. V and J are TRBV7-9 and TRBJ2-3, with D hard to call. Trimming took 8 bases from V and 4 from J, leaving 7 bases between them. CDR1 and CDR2 (germline): SEHNR, FQNEAQ (reference sequence). The CDR3 runs 11 residues. For the CDR3, the DNA is TGTGCCAGCGTTGGCGCAGATACGCAGTATTTT. Translated: CASVGADTQYF.

There are many counts of this clone. CDR3 in DNA: TGTGCCACCAGCAGGCATCAGGGCTACAATGAGCAGTTCTTC. It codes for CATSRHQGYNEQFF. The V gene is TRBV15, the J gene TRBJ2-1, with D perhaps matching TRBD1 (5 bases). Trimming left V 3 bases short and J 3 bases short, with 9 bases between. CDR3 length: 14 amino acids. Germline CDR1 is LNHNV and CDR2 is YYDKDF (reference sequence).

This clone was counted many times. V gene TRBV20-1 combines with J gene TRBJ2-7; maybe TRBD2 (6 bases). The V end was cut by 4 bases, the J end by 1 base, with 11 bases between. The CDR3 extends over 13 amino acids. Germline lookup yields CDR1 DFQATT and CDR2 SNEGSKA (reference sequence). The DNA of the CDR3 is TGCAGTGCTATGCGGGACGGTTCCTACGAGCAGTACTTC. The encoded protein is CSAMRDGSYEQYF.

This clone occurred a few times. The chain links TRBV7-9 to TRBJ2-7; D tentatively fits TRBD1 or TRBD2 (5 bases each). Trimming took 5 bases from V and 3 from J, leaving 14 bases between them. Germline loops: CDR1 SEHNR, CDR2 FQNEAQ (reference sequence). The CDR3 totals 14 residues. The CDR3 bases are TGTGCCAGCAGCCACCGGGACCGAAACTACGAGCAGTACTTC. It translates to CASSHRDRNYEQYF.

This clone came up many times. The chain has TRBV7-6 and TRBJ1-1, with a possible D match to TRBD1 (5 bases). Deletions cut 5 bases from V and 2 bases from J, with 9 bases between. The CDR3 loop spans 13 amino acids. CDR1 SGHVS and CDR2 FNYEAQ come from the germline V gene. The CDR3 reads CASSVDTNTEAFF. The CDR3 coding sequence is TGTGCCAGCAGCGTGGACACTAACACTGAAGCTTTCTTT.

This clone was seen many times. The rearrangement uses TRBV6-6 and TRBJ2-5; 7 bases align to TRBD1. CDR1 is MNHNY, CDR2 SVGAGI, per germline (reference sequence). V was clipped by 0 bases and J by 7 bases; unmatched bases: 5. The CDR3 spans 14 residues. CDR3 DNA sequence: TGTGCCAGCAGTTACTCGACAGGGCAGGTGACCCAGTACTTC. Translated: CASSYSTGQVTQYF.

In this sample, this clone is medium-sized. The gene calls are TRBV12-3 or TRBV12-4 and TRBJ2-1; D is unclear. V was shortened by 2 bases and J by 5 bases, with 4 bases between the two germline ends. The CDR3 totals 12 residues. CDR3 DNA: TGTGCCAGCAGTTTAAGCAACAATGAGCAGTTCTTC. It codes for CASSLSNNEQFF.

The table lists this clone with many counts. V gene TRBV20-1 combines with J gene TRBJ1-3; possibly TRBD1 for D (6 bases). Germline assignment: CDR1 DFQATT and CDR2 SNEGSKA (reference sequence). V was trimmed by 4 bases and J by 0 bases, leaving 19 bases between them. This CDR3 comprises 17 residues. In DNA, the CDR3 is TGCAGTGCTACTCGGGACGGGGGGCCCAGCTCTGGAAACACCATATATTTT. This codes for CSATRDGGPSSGNTIYF.

This clone was recorded a few times. At one end, the junction sequence differs from germline, possibly due to a read error. The gene calls are TRBV4-3 and TRBJ2-7; D is unclear. This CDR3 is 14 amino acids long. Germline V gene lookup returns CDR1 LGHNA and CDR2 YSLEER. Written as DNA, the CDR3 is TGCGCCAACAGCCAAACTATTTGCTCCTACGAGCAGTACTTC. Its protein product is CANSQTICSYEQYF.

This clone was observed at least ten times. A much larger clone sits a single nucleotide away, making a read error possible. The gene calls are TRBV11-3 and TRBJ2-1; TRBD2 matches 10 bases. Looked up from germline, CDR1 is SGHNT and CDR2 is YENEEA. CDR3 size: 15 residues. In DNA, the CDR3 is TGTGCCAGCAGCTTAGGGACTAGCGGAGCCAATGGGCAGTTCTTC. Translating gives CASSLGTSGANGQFF.

This clone was picked up many times. One end of the junction is discordant with germline, which a read error may explain. The V gene is TRBV9, the J gene TRBJ2-7, with 7 bases fitting TRBD2. CDR1 and CDR2 from the germline V gene are SGDLS and YYNGEE. This CDR3 spans 13 amino acids. This CDR3 is CASSATSSHEQYF. For the CDR3, the DNA is TGTGCCAGCAGCGCGACTAGCTCCCACGAGCAGTACTTC. The variable domain in full, with the rest retrieved from reference TRBV9 and TRBJ2-7, is DSGVTQTPKHLITATGQRVTLRCSPRSGDLSVYWYQQSLDQGLQFLIQYYNGEERAKGNILERFSAQQFPDLHSELNLSSLELGDSALYFCASSATSSHEQYFGPGTRLTVT.

This clone was detected ten times or more. The chain recombines TRBV11-3 with TRBJ2-1, with 10 bases fitting TRBD2. The junction had 12 bases not matched to a gene; V was cut back by 5 bases and J by 14 bases. This CDR3 comprises 14 residues. Germline V gives CDR1 SGHNT, CDR2 YENEEA. CDR3 DNA: TGTGCCAGCAGCCCTAGACTAGCGGGTTTAGAAAAGTTCTTC. Translation: CASSPRLAGLEKFF.

This clone was seen at least ten times. The rearrangement joins TRBV28 to TRBJ2-7; 11 bases fit TRBD2. This CDR3 has 15 residues. The germline CDR1 and CDR2 sequences are MDHEN and SYDVKM. With V trimmed by 5 bases and J by 7 bases, 10 bases remained unmatched. CDR3 DNA sequence: TGTGCCAGCAGTGTACCGGGACTAGCGGTTCATGAGCAGTACTTC. Translation: CASSVPGLAVHEQYF.

This clone was observed many times. The chain recombines TRBV9 with TRBJ2-1, with 7 bases identical to TRBD2. V lost 0 bases to trimming and J lost 3 bases; unmatched junction nucleotides: 12. This CDR3 is 18 amino acids long. Germline V gives CDR1 SGDLS, CDR2 YYNGEE. This chain's CDR3 is CASSVAGVSGGSYNEQFF. For the CDR3, the DNA is TGTGCCAGCAGCGTAGCCGGTGTTTCGGGAGGAAGCTACAATGAGCAGTTCTTC.

In its sample, this clone was seen many times. This chain joins TRBV2 and TRBJ2-7; D remains ambiguous. V was trimmed by 7 bases and J by 4 bases, leaving 11 bases between them. This CDR3 has 12 residues. CDR1 and CDR2 from the germline V gene are SNHLY and FYNNEI. The CDR3 region is CASTTAKYEQYF. In DNA form, the CDR3 reads TGTGCCAGCACGACTGCAAAATACGAGCAGTACTTC.

The rearrangement joins TRBV28 to TRBJ1-5; possibly TRBD1 for D (6 bases). CDR3 size: 13 residues. V lost 10 bases and J 0 bases, leaving 10 bases between the germline ends. Per germline, CDR1 MDHEN and CDR2 SYDVKM. DNA for the CDR3: TGTGCCATCCGGACAGTTAGCAATCAGCCCCAGCATTTT. This gives the protein CAIRTVSNQPQHF. The variable domain in full, completed from reference TRBV28 and TRBJ1-5, reads DVKVTQSSRYLVKRTGEKVFLECVQDMDHENMFWYRQDPGLGLRLIYFSYDVKMKEKGDIPEGYSVSREKKERFSLILESASTNQTSMYLCAIRTVSNQPQHFGDGTRLSIL.

This clone was counted at least ten times. The chain couples TRBV6-2 or TRBV6-3 to TRBJ1-2; D is unresolved. There are 12 residues in the CDR3. V lost 2 bases and J 3 bases, leaving 4 bases between the germline ends. Germline loops: CDR1 MNHEY, CDR2 SVGEGT. The CDR3 region is CASSYTDYGYTF. The CDR3 DNA follows: TGTGCCAGCAGTTACACGGACTATGGCTACACCTTC.

The chain combines TRBV5-1 with TRBJ1-1, with D possibly TRBD1 on 6 matching bases. The V gene's germline CDR1 is SGHRS and CDR2 YFSETQ. This CDR3 is 13 amino acids long. The V and J ends lost 5 bases and 0 bases respectively, with 8 bases between them. The CDR3 DNA reads as TGCGCCAGCAGTGGGGACATGAACACTGAAGCTTTCTTT. Encoded protein: CASSGDMNTEAFF.

This clone has at least ten counts. CDR3 nucleotide sequence: TGCAGTGCGGACGGGGGGGAGGGCCTCTATGAGCAGTTCTTC. Encoded protein: CSADGGEGLYEQFF. The chain recombines TRBV20-1 with TRBJ2-1; 8 bases map to TRBD2. V shed 6 bases and J 8 bases; nucleotides not matched to a gene: 12. CDR3 length: 14 amino acids. CDR1 is DFQATT, CDR2 SNEGSKA, per germline (reference sequence).

This clone was found many times. The CDR3 here is CSASAYQGIREKLFF. Written as DNA, the CDR3 is TGCAGTGCTAGCGCGTATCAGGGGATTAGGGAAAAACTGTTTTTT. The V gene is TRBV20-1, the J gene TRBJ1-4, with D possibly being TRBD1 (6 bases). CDR3 length equals 15 residues. The V and J ends lost 3 bases and 8 bases respectively, with 19 bases between them. Germline assignment: CDR1 DFQATT and CDR2 SNEGSKA (reference sequence).

This clone was found many times. The V call is TRBV11-2, the J call TRBJ2-6; no reliable D call. The CDR3 runs 16 residues. The V end lost 0 bases, the J end lost 0 bases, and 6 bases lay between the germline ends. CDR1 SGHAT and CDR2 FQNNGV come from the germline V gene. CDR3 sequence (DNA): TGTGCCAGCAGCTTAGACGGAACCTCTGGGGCCAACGTCCTGACTTTC. Translating it yields CASSLDGTSGANVLTF.

Ten or more counts support this clone. A read error may account for a junction end that differs from germline. Other DNA sequences of this sample code for an identical CDR3. The chain recombines TRBV9 with TRBJ2-1; the match to TRBD1 covers 10 bases. Germline CDR1 and CDR2: SGDLS and YYNGEE. The CDR3 length is 13 residues. The chain's CDR3 is CASSRDRGNEQFF. The CDR3 DNA sequence: TGTGCTAGCAGTAGGGACAGGGGCAATGAGCAGTTCTTC.

The J gene is TRBJ1-2, the V gene TRBV9, with 9 bases that match TRBD1. J lost 6 bases, V lost 3 bases, and 3 bases had no gene match. This CDR3 has 13 residues. CDR1 and CDR2 (germline): SGDLS, YYNGEE. CDR3 sequence (DNA): TGTGCCAGCAGCGCCACAGGGGGCGATGGCTACACCTTC. Protein product: CASSATGGDGYTF. The full variable domain, with the rest looked up from reference TRBV9 and TRBJ1-2, is DSGVTQTPKHLITATGQRVTLRCSPRSGDLSVYWYQQSLDQGLQFLIQYYNGEERAKGNILERFSAQQFPDLHSELNLSSLELGDSALYFCASSATGGDGYTFGSGTRLTVV.

The rearrangement uses TRBV6-1 and TRBJ2-1; 9 bases fit TRBD2. The germline CDR1 and CDR2 sequences are MNHNS and SASEGT. This CDR3 region has 12 residues. After removal of 6 bases from V and 7 bases from J, the junction contained 1 base not matched to a gene. In DNA form, the CDR3 reads TGTGCCAGCAGGAGCGGGAGGAATGAGCAGTTCTTC. Its translation is CASRSGRNEQFF.

This clone was counted many times. The chain carries TRBV4-1 and TRBJ2-7; D could derive from TRBD1 or TRBD2 (5 bases each). V shed 4 bases and J shed 7 bases, with 17 bases lying between them. The V gene's germline CDR1 is MGHRA and CDR2 YSYEKL. The CDR3 extends over 14 amino acids. The CDR3: CASSLTRGVGEQYF. CDR3 bases: TGCGCCAGCAGCCTAACCCGGGGCGTGGGGGAGCAGTACTTC.